Detailed here is one TCR beta chain. What it binds is unknown. CDR1 and CDR2 from the germline V gene are MNHEY and SMNVEV (reference sequence). CDR3 length: 15 amino acids. With 2 bases removed from V and 0 bases from J, the gap between germline ends came to 9 bases. The 5'RACE template-switching step produced TCR cDNA and added a universal primer site and UMIs. Using its own MiXCR run on the 5' RACE reads, TCRdb lists one record per CDR3 protein. The data contain 170,000 or so distinct CDR3 sequences, approximately 10% of them singletons. The data derive from a study of T cells after yellow fever vaccination. Notes on the study in general: Among primary-vaccination clones, most reappeared after the booster, at approximately 97% for CD4 and 88% for CD8.

The genes are TRBV27 and TRBJ2-3, with D unclear. The receptor's source is a man younger than 30 who received the YFV17D yellow fever vaccine. Sequenced material: CD8+ T cells sorted from PBMCs, taken 45 days after the yellow fever booster vaccination. The CDR3 loop is CASSLVVGSTDTQYF. In nucleotides, the CDR3 is TGTGCCAGCAGTTTAGTGGTCGGTAGCACAGATACGCAGTATTTT.